Listed here is a single T cell receptor (beta chain). The antigen remains unidentified. Other DNA variants within this sample encode the same CDR3. In the PCR, 60 Vbeta and 13 Jbeta primers were used. Using immunoSEQ multiplex PCR, the repertoire was profiled, and TCRdb retains in-frame clones only, with some absent. The table records 120,000 to 150,000 clones, around four fifths of them present only once. The CDR3 loop spans 14 amino acids. V gave up 3 bases and J gave up 2 bases, with 7 bases separating them. Germline values: CDR1 MNHEY, CDR2 SMNVEV (reference sequence). The sample is drawn from a study of cytomegalovirus exposure and HLA in healthy donors. About the study: Early release data held 75 million to 90 million unique TCRs from HLA-typed donors. Findings and limits, study-wide: One cluster of highly shared sequence variants probably arose as a sequencing artifact. Most TCR sequences were uncommon, yet certain public TCRs appeared in many donors. In terms of immune exposure information, only CMV serostatus was available.

The sequence came from a boy aged 2 to 9 in good health and CMV-seronegative. Sequencing was carried out using PBMCs. V and J are TRBV27 and TRBJ1-4; the D gene is possibly TRBD1 (6 bases). DNA for the CDR3: TGTGCCAGCAGTTTCAGGGGCACTAATGAAAAACTGTTTTTT. Amino acid sequence: CASSFRGTNEKLFF.